A single T cell receptor (beta chain) is shown here with its context. Its target is not known. The CDR3 is 15 amino acids. Trimming took 6 bases from V and 5 from J, leaving 19 bases between them. This sample was included in a study of T-cell reconstitution after alpha-beta-depleted transplantation in children. Overall study results and limits: At one year after transplant, newly produced T cells mostly accounted for T-cell counts and diversity. Some patients showed high day-60 TCRbeta diversity, which derived from surviving recipient T cells and thymic progenitors.

A TCRbeta library incorporating unique molecular identifiers was prepared. A single record per CDR3 protein comes from TCRdb applying MiXCR to the PCR reads. This sample yields about 980,000 distinct CDR3 sequences, of which roughly 29% are seen a single time; about 28% belongs to the top ten. The sequencing used PBMCs, mostly from graft donor cells, collected 360 days after TCRalphabeta/CD19-depleted stem cell transplant. This sequence originates from a boy younger than two who had a stem cell transplant for SCID, so the T cells may come from the graft donor. J is TRBJ2-5 and V is TRBV12-3 or TRBV12-4, with D hard to call. CDR3 nucleotide sequence: TGTGCCAGCAGCCGTCGGACGGCGGAGACGGAGACCCAGTACTTC. Translating gives CASSRRTAETETQYF.